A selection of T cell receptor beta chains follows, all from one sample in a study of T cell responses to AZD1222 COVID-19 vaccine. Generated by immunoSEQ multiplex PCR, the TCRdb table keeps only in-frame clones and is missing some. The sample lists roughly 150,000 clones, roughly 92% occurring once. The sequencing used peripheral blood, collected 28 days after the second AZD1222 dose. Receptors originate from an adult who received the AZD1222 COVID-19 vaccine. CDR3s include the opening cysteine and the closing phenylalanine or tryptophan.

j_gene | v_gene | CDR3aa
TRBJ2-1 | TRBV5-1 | CASSLERTSGYNEQFF
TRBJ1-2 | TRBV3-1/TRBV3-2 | CASSQEARGQGYTF
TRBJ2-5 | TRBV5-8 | CASSVPGSLGSEETQYF
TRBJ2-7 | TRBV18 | CASSPPSSYEQYF
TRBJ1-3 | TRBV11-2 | CASSHDSSGNTIYF
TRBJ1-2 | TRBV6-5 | CASSSPGSDYGYTF
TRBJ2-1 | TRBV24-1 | CATSDPSLALREQFF
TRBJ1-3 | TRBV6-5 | CASSRMGSGNTIYF
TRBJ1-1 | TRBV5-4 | CASSLEPGAEAFF
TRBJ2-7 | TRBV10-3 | CAISPGLAGGMYEQYF
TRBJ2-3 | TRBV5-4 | CASTGGVGRTSTDTQYF
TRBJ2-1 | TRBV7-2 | CASSLELAGAYNEQFF
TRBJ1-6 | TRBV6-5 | CASSYSGGVGNSPLHF
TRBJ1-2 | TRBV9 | CASSPTRGSGGYTF
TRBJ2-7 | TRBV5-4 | CASSLGGKTSGRTYEQYF
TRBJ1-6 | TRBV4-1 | CPTSHANHDRGHNSPLHF
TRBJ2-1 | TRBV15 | CATSRDAEAYNEQFF
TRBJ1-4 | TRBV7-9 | CASSPGSNEKLFF
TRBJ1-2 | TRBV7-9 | CASSLGVNYGYTF
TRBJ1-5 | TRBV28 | CASSRDHNRPWPQHF
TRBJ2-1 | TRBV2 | CASSEALRQINEQFF
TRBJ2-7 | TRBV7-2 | CASSQGRPYEQYF
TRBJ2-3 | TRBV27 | CASSSGLAGPSTDTQYF
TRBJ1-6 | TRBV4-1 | CASSQSRDSNSPLHF
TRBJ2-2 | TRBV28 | CASSLYRGRTGELFF
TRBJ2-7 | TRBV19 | CASSINRVYEQYF
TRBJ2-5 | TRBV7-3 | CASSNGLAGTGETQYF
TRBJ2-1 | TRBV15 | CATSGRLEVYNEQFF
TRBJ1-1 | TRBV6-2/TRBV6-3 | CASSYIVGQWNTEAFF
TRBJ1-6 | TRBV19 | CASSIGGPNNSPLHF
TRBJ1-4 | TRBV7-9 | CASSLRTEYEKLFF
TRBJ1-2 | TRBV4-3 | CASSQDSRGWGDGYTF
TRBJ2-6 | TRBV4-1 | CASSQRDSGANVLTF
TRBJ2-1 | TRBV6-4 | CASEPIAGGGNEQFF
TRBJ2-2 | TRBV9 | CASSARAPFGELFF
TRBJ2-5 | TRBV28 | CASSLILAGGPGETQYF
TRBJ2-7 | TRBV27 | CASSLMGQGAYEQYF
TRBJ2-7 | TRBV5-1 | CASSFFGRTYEQYF
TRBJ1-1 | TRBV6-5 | CASGLGANTEAFF
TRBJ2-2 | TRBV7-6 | CASSLDGTNTGELFF
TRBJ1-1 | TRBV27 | CASSLFGTLRGNTEAFF
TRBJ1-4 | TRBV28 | CASSSRQGMVEKLFF
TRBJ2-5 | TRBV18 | CASSPVQGSRETQYF
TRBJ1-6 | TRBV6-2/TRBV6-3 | CASSYRDDSPLHF
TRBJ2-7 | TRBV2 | CATSSGTTSYEQYF
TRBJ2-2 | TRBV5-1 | CASSLSLTSGRTSRTGELFF
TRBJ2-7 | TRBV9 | CASSVVDSSYEQYF
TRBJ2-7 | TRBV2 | CASSYYEQYF
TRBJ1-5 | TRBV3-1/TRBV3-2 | CASSQGRAQPQHF
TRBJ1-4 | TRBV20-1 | CSAPTPAGLFF
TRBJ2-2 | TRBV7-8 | CASSLASGGNTGELFF
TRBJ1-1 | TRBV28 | CASSLWTTGVNTEAFF
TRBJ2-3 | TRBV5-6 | CASSLLAGGGASTDTQYF
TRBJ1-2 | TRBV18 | CASSQVRVFRSNYGYTF
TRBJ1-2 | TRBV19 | CASSPRGSGYTF
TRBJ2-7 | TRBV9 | CASSVGHAAYEQYF